These 32 T cell receptor beta chains originate from one sample sequenced in a study of cytomegalovirus exposure and HLA in healthy donors (TCRdb year 2017). Receptors were amplified or captured by the immunoSEQ multiplex PCR assay. For the multiplex PCR, a mixture combining 60 forward primers for TCR Vbeta segments and 13 reverse primers for TCR Jbeta segments was used. TCRdb limited this immuneACCESS table to in-frame rearrangements with V and J called. A share of clones is missing; checked studies link under half to unresolved V genes, and the rest is unexplained. The sample table records fewer than 200,000 clones; approximately 70% of these occur just once. 1.8% of the sample lies in the top ten. The sequenced material came from PBMCs. The receptors shown here come from a woman in her 30s in good health and CMV-seronegative.

The V gene is TRBV6-6, the J gene TRBJ1-2; the match to TRBD1 covers 11 bases. There are 16 residues in the CDR3. The junction had 10 bases not matched to a gene; V was cut back by 5 bases and J by 5 bases. Germline V gene lookup returns CDR1 MNHNY and CDR2 SVGAGI (reference sequence). CDR3 sequence reads: CASSRSRDRGNYGYTF. The CDR3 DNA sequence: TGTGCCAGCAGTCGCTCCCGGGACAGGGGGAATTATGGCTACACCTTC.

This clone was recorded a few times. CDR3 in amino acids: CASSQDRGGQPQHF. In DNA, the CDR3 is TGTGCCAGCAGCCAGGACAGGGGGGGTCAGCCCCAGCATTTT. V gene TRBV5-6 combines with J gene TRBJ1-5, with 10 bases matching TRBD1. V dropped 4 bases and J dropped 6; count of bases not matched to a gene: 4. Germline assignment: CDR1 SGHDT and CDR2 YYEEEE. The CDR3 has 14 amino acids.

The V and J genes are TRBV7-6 and TRBJ2-7, with a tentative D call TRBD2 (6 bases). The germline gives CDR1 SGHVS, CDR2 FNYEAQ. V lost 0 bases and J lost 1, with 16 bases in between. This CDR3 spans 17 amino acids. Written as DNA, the CDR3 is TGTGCCAGCAGCTTAGCCCCCGGCGGGGACGCTTCCTACGAGCAGTACTTC. It translates to CASSLAPGGDASYEQYF.

The gene calls are TRBV9 and TRBJ2-7; 8 positions match TRBD2. The germline V gene encodes CDR1 SGDLS and CDR2 YYNGEE. The J segment lost 2 bases and the V segment lost 4 bases, leaving 11 bases of the junction unmatched. The CDR3 is made up of 16 amino acids. The DNA of the CDR3 is TGTGCCAGCAGCCCTGGGGGGGGGACTAGTGCCTACGAGCAGTACTTC. Protein product: CASSPGGGTSAYEQYF.

The chain is built from TRBV15 and TRBJ2-7, with TRBD1 as a possible D gene (5 bases). V lost 0 bases and J lost 12, with 15 bases in between. Germline V lookup: CDR1 LNHNV, CDR2 YYDKDF (reference sequence). CDR3 length: 13 residues. This CDR3 reads CATSRDVGAPWYF. DNA for the CDR3: TGTGCCACCAGCAGAGATGTAGGGGCCCCCTGGTACTTC.

The V call is TRBV2, the J call TRBJ2-1, with D tentatively TRBD2 (6 bases). The CDR3 length is 16 residues. Trimming pared 8 bases from V and 4 bases from J, leaving 21 bases between. Germline assignment: CDR1 SNHLY and CDR2 FYNNEI. This chain's CDR3 is CASSNRDLPLYNEQFF. CDR3 DNA: TGTGCCAGCTCGAACCGGGACTTACCGCTTTACAATGAGCAGTTCTTC.

The genes are TRBV25-1 and TRBJ2-3; 12 bases map to TRBD1. V dropped 1 base and J dropped 5; count of bases not matched to a gene: 7. Germline V CDR1 and CDR2: MGHDK, SYGVNS. The CDR3 totals 17 residues. The CDR3 sequence: CASSELAGQGAGDTQYF. DNA for the CDR3: TGTGCCAGCAGTGAATTGGCGGGACAGGGGGCAGGAGATACGCAGTATTTT.

This sequence joins TRBV7-3 and TRBJ2-3; perhaps TRBD2 as D (6 bases). V was clipped by 2 bases and J by 0 bases, with 6 bases between them. From germline, CDR1 is SGHTA and CDR2 FQGTGA. The CDR3 is 14 residues long. The CDR3 DNA sequence: TGTGCCAGCAGCTTAGGGACTAGCACAGATACGCAGTATTTT. Translation: CASSLGTSTDTQYF.

The chain recombines TRBV7-3 with TRBJ2-3; 15 bases line up with TRBD2. The CDR3 runs to 15 residues. Germline CDR1 SGHTA, CDR2 FQGTGA. Trimming cost V 2 bases and J 6 bases; bases outside gene matches: 0. The CDR3 bases are TGTGCCAGCAGCTTAGGGACTAGCGGGGGGGATACGCAGTATTTT. Encoded protein: CASSLGTSGGDTQYF.

This clone has just one count. One end of the junction is discordant with germline, which a read error may explain. The V and J genes are TRBV7-9 and TRBJ2-2, with 8 bases identical to TRBD1. CDR3 length: 17 residues. CDR1 is SEHNR, CDR2 FQNEAQ, per germline (reference sequence). CDR3 amino acids: CSSSPPWQGAGTGELFF. The CDR3 coding sequence is TGTTCCAGCAGCCCACCTTGGCAGGGGGCTGGCACCGGGGAGCTGTTTTTT.

The DNA for the CDR3 is TGTGCCAGTAGTATTGGGTGGCGCGGGGACTACGAGCAGTACTTC. It specifies CASSIGWRGDYEQYF. This rearrangement joins TRBV19 to TRBJ2-7; D might be TRBD2 (6 bases). V was cut by 3 bases and J by 3 bases, with 15 bases left in between. The CDR3 length is 15 residues. CDR1 and CDR2 from the germline V gene are LNHDA and SQIVND (reference sequence).

The chain employs TRBV18 and TRBJ2-7; D perhaps matches TRBD1 (6 bases). Trimming cost V 9 bases and J 5 bases, with 14 bases left between them. CDR3 length: 12 amino acids. Per germline, CDR1 KGHSH and CDR2 LQKENI. CDR3 DNA sequence: TGTGCCAGTACAGGGTCAGGCGACGAGCAGTACTTC. Translated, it gives CASTGSGDEQYF.

The rearrangement uses TRBV18 and TRBJ1-2, with TRBD1 matching over 7 bases. V lost 6 bases and J lost 5; bases outside the gene matches: 18. This CDR3 has 17 amino acids. In germline, CDR1 is KGHSH, CDR2 LQKENI. The CDR3 sequence: CASSPATDRIRIYGYTF. CDR3 nucleotide sequence: TGTGCCAGCTCCCCCGCCACGGACAGGATTCGGATTTATGGCTACACCTTC.

The chain is built from TRBV7-9 and TRBJ1-2, with TRBD1 as a possible D gene (6 bases). The germline V and J ends were trimmed by 1 base and 2 bases, with 11 bases remaining between them. The germline V gene has CDR1 SEHNR and CDR2 FQNEAQ (reference sequence). The length of the CDR3 is 15 residues. CDR3 loop: CASSLDRDPNYGYTF. The CDR3 coding sequence is TGTGCCAGCAGCTTAGACAGGGACCCAAACTATGGCTACACCTTC.

This sequence joins TRBV11-2 and TRBJ2-7; TRBD1 aligns across 9 bases. Germline values: CDR1 SGHAT, CDR2 FQNNGV. J gave up 7 bases and V 2 bases, and 12 bases lay outside the gene matches. The CDR3 is made up of 16 amino acids. The CDR3 bases are TGTGCCAGCAGCTTATACGGGACAGGGACGTTGGGGGAGCAGTACTTC. Its protein is CASSLYGTGTLGEQYF.

V usage is TRBV7-6 and J usage is TRBJ1-1; D gene ambiguous. The CDR3 extends over 15 amino acids. Germline lookup yields CDR1 SGHVS and CDR2 FNYEAQ. Trimming shortened V by 4 bases and J by 1 base, and 13 bases separated the two germline ends. DNA of the CDR3: TGTGCCAGCAGCTCCTACAGTCTAAAGAACACTGAAGCTTTCTTT. This sequence encodes CASSSYSLKNTEAFF. The full variable domain, in which reference TRBV7-6 and TRBJ1-1 provide the parts outside the CDR3, is GAGVSQSPRYKVTKRGQDVALRCDPISGHVSLYWYRQALGQGPEFLTYFNYEAQQDKSGLPNDRFSAERPEGSISTLTIQRTEQRDSAMYRCASSSYSLKNTEAFFGQGTRLTVV.

The chain uses TRBV18 and TRBJ2-1; 7 bases align to TRBD2. The J segment lost 4 bases and the V segment lost 3 bases, leaving 3 bases of the junction unmatched. This CDR3 has 14 amino acids. CDR1 and CDR2 (germline): KGHSH, LQKENI. This chain's CDR3 is CASSPSGSYNEQFF. The CDR3 region has the DNA TGTGCCAGCTCACCTAGCGGGTCTTACAATGAGCAGTTCTTC.

This clone was seen only a few times. The chain uses TRBV7-6 and TRBJ1-6; maybe TRBD1 (5 bases). CDR3 length: 14 residues. In germline, CDR1 is SGHVS, CDR2 FNYEAQ. The V end lost 2 bases, the J end lost 6 bases, and 8 bases lay between the germline ends. The CDR3 spells CASSLQGINSPLHF. The CDR3 DNA is TGTGCCAGCAGCTTACAGGGAATTAATTCACCCCTCCACTTT.

The rearrangement links TRBV9 to TRBJ2-1, with D possibly being TRBD1 (6 bases). Germline V gene lookup returns CDR1 SGDLS and CDR2 YYNGEE. V was clipped by 4 bases and J by 4 bases, with 15 bases between them. CDR3 length equals 15 residues. The CDR3 protein is CASSSRGRGYNEQFF. The CDR3 bases are TGTGCCAGCAGCTCCAGGGGTAGGGGGTACAATGAGCAGTTCTTC.

The V gene is TRBV7-6, the J gene TRBJ2-7; 8 positions match TRBD1. The CDR3 sequence is 18 residues long. Trimming removed 1 base from V and 2 bases from J; junction bases left unmatched: 13. Looked up from germline, CDR1 is SGHVS and CDR2 is FNYEAQ. The CDR3 DNA is TGTGCCAGCAGCTTAGGGGGGGCAGGGGGCGACCCCCCCTACGAGCAGTACTTC. This translates into CASSLGGAGGDPPYEQYF.

The chain joins TRBV6-5 to TRBJ1-1; TRBD1 is a possible D gene (5 bases). Germline-derived CDR1 and CDR2 are MNHEY and SVGAGI. V was trimmed by 0 bases and J by 4 bases, leaving 15 bases between them. The CDR3 consists of 16 residues. The CDR3 loop reads CASSYSGAFRVTEAFF. The CDR3 region has the DNA TGTGCCAGCAGTTACTCAGGGGCCTTTAGGGTCACTGAAGCTTTCTTT.

This chain connects TRBV6-5 to TRBJ2-1, with D possibly matching TRBD2 (5 bases). V was trimmed by 1 base and J by 0 bases, leaving 10 bases between them. The CDR3 contains 16 residues. Looked up from germline, CDR1 is MNHEY and CDR2 is SVGAGI. The CDR3 loop is CASSYLAGPSYNEQFF. CDR3 in DNA: TGTGCCAGCAGTTACTTGGCGGGTCCCTCCTACAATGAGCAGTTCTTC.

The CDR3 region has the DNA TGTGCCAGCAGCGTAGGGGCAGGGGGCGTCAACGAGCAGTACTTC. Translation: CASSVGAGGVNEQYF. The chain links TRBV9 to TRBJ2-7, with 8 bases identical to TRBD1. Germline V gene sequence: CDR1 SGDLS, CDR2 YYNGEE. V shed 0 bases, J shed 5 bases, and the junction held 7 bases outside the gene matches. The CDR3 loop spans 15 amino acids.

The V call is TRBV5-1, the J call TRBJ2-4; the D gene is possibly TRBD1 (6 bases). The germline V and J ends were trimmed by 3 bases and 4 bases, with 11 bases remaining between them. The germline gives CDR1 SGHRS, CDR2 YFSETQ. This CDR3 comprises 14 residues. The CDR3, as DNA: TGCGCCAGCAGCTACGGGACAACAAAAAACATTCAGTACTTC. This translates into CASSYGTTKNIQYF.

Only a few counts were recorded for this clone. V usage is TRBV7-2 and J usage is TRBJ2-3; TRBD1 might be the D (5 bases). The V end was cut by 5 bases, the J end by 5 bases, with 17 bases between. Germline assignment: CDR1 SGHTA and CDR2 FQGNSA. CDR3 size: 15 residues. The CDR3 nucleotides are TGTGCCAGCAGCCGTACAGGAATCGTTCAAGATACGCAGTATTTT. It specifies CASSRTGIVQDTQYF.

The chain links TRBV9 to TRBJ2-2; 12 bases align to TRBD1. Trimming removed 3 bases from V and 3 bases from J; junction bases left unmatched: 9. CDR1 and CDR2 (germline): SGDLS, YYNGEE. The CDR3 is 18 amino acids. Written as DNA, the CDR3 is TGTGCCAGCAGCGAGGGACAGGGGGCATGGTCAGACACCGGGGAGCTGTTTTTT. Its protein is CASSEGQGAWSDTGELFF.

CDR3 DNA sequence: TGTGCCAGCAGTGAAGTAGGGGGAGGCAATCAGCCCCAGCATTTT. It codes for CASSEVGGGNQPQHF. The chain is built from TRBV6-4 and TRBJ1-5, with a weak D call TRBD1 (6 bases). The V gene's germline CDR1 is MRHNA and CDR2 SNTAGT. This CDR3 spans 15 amino acids. Deletions cut 3 bases from V and 2 bases from J, with 11 bases between.

This chain joins TRBV18 and TRBJ2-3, with a tentative D call TRBD1 (5 bases). Germline CDR1 reads KGHSH; CDR2 reads LQKENI. V lost 1 base and J lost 3, with 5 bases in between. This CDR3 comprises 13 residues. CDR3 bases: TGTGCCAGCTCACCACGACAGACAGATACGCAGTATTTT. It specifies CASSPRQTDTQYF.

V gene TRBV19 combines with J gene TRBJ1-1, with D tentatively TRBD1 (6 bases). The CDR3 is made up of 14 amino acids. Germline V gene lookup returns CDR1 LNHDA and CDR2 SQIVND (reference sequence). Deletions cut 5 bases from V and 4 bases from J, with 14 bases between. DNA for the CDR3: TGTGCCAGTAGTCCTCAGACAGGCGGCACTGAAGCTTTCTTT. Translating it yields CASSPQTGGTEAFF.

The genes are TRBV5-1 and TRBJ1-1; D may be TRBD1 (5 bases). Germline lookup yields CDR1 SGHRS and CDR2 YFSETQ. Trimming left V 4 bases short and J 4 bases short, with 11 bases between. There are 13 residues in the CDR3. The CDR3 DNA reads as TGCGCCAGCAGCATCCCCGGGGGCACTGAAGCTTTCTTT. It yields the protein CASSIPGGTEAFF.

The chain couples TRBV5-1 to TRBJ2-3, with D possibly TRBD2 on 6 matching bases. Per the germline V gene, CDR1 is SGHRS and CDR2 is YFSETQ. CDR3 length: 14 residues. V lost 1 base to trimming and J lost 4 bases, with 10 bases between them. DNA of the CDR3: TGCGCCAGCAGCTTGTCGGGGGAAGCAGATACGCAGTATTTT. It yields the protein CASSLSGEADTQYF.

The V and J genes are TRBV7-3 and TRBJ2-3, with 8 nucleotides matching TRBD1. This CDR3 has 15 residues. Unmatched junction bases numbered 7, after V lost 3 bases and J lost 5 bases. CDR1 and CDR2 (germline): SGHTA, FQGTGA. The CDR3 DNA reads TGTGCCAGCAGCTTCAGGGGGCTGAGTGGAGATACGCAGTATTTT. Amino acid sequence: CASSFRGLSGDTQYF.